This T cell receptor (beta chain) is drawn from a study of shared clonotypes between healthy human individuals. Study-wide findings and caveats: Exclusively blood specimens were collected; tissue repertoires likely differ. Measured sharing among donors was expected to vary with sequencing depth.

CD45RO-negative cells were positively selected for CCR7, leaving out terminally differentiated effector memory CD45RA+ cells. Only Caucasian adults living in Nashville, Tennessee served as donors. Over several immunoSEQ plates, each subset's genomic DNA was distributed in even portions. Here immunoSEQ multiplex PCR was the method, and the copy in TCRdb shows in-frame clones only, minus some. The sample holds 650,000 to 800,000 clones, about 91% seen once. With respect to this clone: What it binds is unknown.

The CDR3 is 15 amino acids. Trimming stripped 5 bases from V and 1 base from J, with 17 bases between. CDR1 and CDR2 from the germline V gene are SQVTM and ANQGSEA. The TCR was taken from a man in his thirties or forties in good health. V and J are TRBV29-1 and TRBJ1-1; tentative D call: TRBD1 (6 bases). Input material: naive CD8+ T cells sorted from blood. The CDR3 DNA reads as TGCAGCGTTTCTTGGCACGACAGGCGGAACACTGAAGCTTTCTTT. Its translation: CSVSWHDRRNTEAFF.